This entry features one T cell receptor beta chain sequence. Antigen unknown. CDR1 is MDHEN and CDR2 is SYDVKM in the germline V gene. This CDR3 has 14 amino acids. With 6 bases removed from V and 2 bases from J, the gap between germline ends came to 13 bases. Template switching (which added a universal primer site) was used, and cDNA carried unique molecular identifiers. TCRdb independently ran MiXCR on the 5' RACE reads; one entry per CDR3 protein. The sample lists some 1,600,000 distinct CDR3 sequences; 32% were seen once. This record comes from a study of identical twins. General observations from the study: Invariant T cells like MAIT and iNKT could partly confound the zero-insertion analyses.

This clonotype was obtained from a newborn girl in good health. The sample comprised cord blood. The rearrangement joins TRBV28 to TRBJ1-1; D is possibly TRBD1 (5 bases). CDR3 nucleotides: TGTGCCAGCAGGGTCGGGACTCTAAACACTGAAGCTTTCTTT. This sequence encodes CASRVGTLNTEAFF.